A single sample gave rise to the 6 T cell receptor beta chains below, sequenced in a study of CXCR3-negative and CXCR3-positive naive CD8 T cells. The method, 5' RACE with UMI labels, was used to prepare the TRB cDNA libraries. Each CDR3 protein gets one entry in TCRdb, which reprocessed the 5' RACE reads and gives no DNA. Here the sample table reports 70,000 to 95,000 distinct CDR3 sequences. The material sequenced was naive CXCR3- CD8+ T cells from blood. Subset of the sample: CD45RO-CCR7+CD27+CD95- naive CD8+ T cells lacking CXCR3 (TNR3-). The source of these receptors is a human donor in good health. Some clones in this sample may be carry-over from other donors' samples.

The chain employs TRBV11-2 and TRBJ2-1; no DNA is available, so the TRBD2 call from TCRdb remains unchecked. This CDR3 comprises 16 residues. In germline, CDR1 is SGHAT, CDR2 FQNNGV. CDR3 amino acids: CASTGGLAGGYNEQFF.

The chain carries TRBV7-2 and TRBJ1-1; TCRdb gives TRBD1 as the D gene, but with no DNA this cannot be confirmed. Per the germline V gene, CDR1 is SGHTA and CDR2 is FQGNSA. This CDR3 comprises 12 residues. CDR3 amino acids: CASSATGAEAFF.

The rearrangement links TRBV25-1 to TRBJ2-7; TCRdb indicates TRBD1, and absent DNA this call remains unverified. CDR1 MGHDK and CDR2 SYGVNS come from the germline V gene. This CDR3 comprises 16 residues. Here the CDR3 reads CASSDRGQGWRYEQYF.

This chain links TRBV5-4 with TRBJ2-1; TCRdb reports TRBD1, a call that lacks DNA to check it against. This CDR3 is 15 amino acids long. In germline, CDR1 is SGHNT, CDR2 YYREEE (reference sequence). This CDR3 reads CASSPAGPVGNEQFF. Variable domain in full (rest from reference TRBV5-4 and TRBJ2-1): ETGVTQSPTHLIKTRGQQVTLRCSSQSGHNTVSWYQQALGQGPQFIFQYYREEENGRGNFPPRFSGLQFPNYSSELNVNALELDDSALYLCASSPAGPVGNEQFFGPGTRLTVL.

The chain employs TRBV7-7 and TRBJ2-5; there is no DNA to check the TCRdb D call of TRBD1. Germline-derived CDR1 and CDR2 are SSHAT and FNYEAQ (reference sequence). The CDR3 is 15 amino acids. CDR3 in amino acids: CASSLGTGEGETQYF.

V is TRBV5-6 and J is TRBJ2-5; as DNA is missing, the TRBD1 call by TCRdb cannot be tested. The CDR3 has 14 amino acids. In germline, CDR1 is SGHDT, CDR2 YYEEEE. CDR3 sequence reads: CASSWGDSQETQYF.